In its sample, the clone carrying this TCR beta chain was seen once. This specimen belongs to a study of cytomegalovirus exposure and HLA in healthy donors. The PCR used 60 Vbeta and 13 Jbeta primers. Profiled with immunoSEQ multiplex PCR; TCRdb holds only in-frame clones, not every one. The repertoire includes approximately 260,000 clones, 92% of them detected once, and roughly 1.6% sits in the top ten. V shed 6 bases and J 6 bases; nucleotides not matched to a gene: 7. The CDR3 length is 15 residues. The germline V gene has CDR1 SNHLY and CDR2 FYNNEI. The sequencing sample was made of PBMCs. The TCR was taken from a girl under 10 years old in good health and CMV-seronegative. The chain is built from TRBV2 and TRBJ2-1; TRBD2 matches at 11 bases. This CDR3 is CASSVTSGTGNEQFF. The CDR3 coding sequence is TGTGCCAGCAGCGTGACTAGCGGGACTGGCAATGAGCAGTTCTTC.